Presented here are 31 T cell receptor beta chains from one specimen sequenced in a study of blood T cell repertoires in COVID-19. Sequenced by immunoSEQ multiplex PCR; TCRdb stores in-frame clones only, minus some. The sample contains 40,000 to 55,000 clones, 75% to 85% of which appear only once. What was sequenced was peripheral blood. These receptors were obtained from a man aged 35 to 55 with acute or convalescent COVID-19.

The chain links TRBV19 to TRBJ2-1; D might be TRBD1 (6 bases). The CDR3 is made up of 16 amino acids. The germline V gene has CDR1 LNHDA and CDR2 SQIVND (reference sequence). With 0 bases removed from V and 1 base from J, the gap between germline ends came to 10 bases. The CDR3 loop is CASSIDGRGSYNEQFF. CDR3 in DNA: TGTGCCAGTAGTATAGATGGCAGGGGATCCTACAATGAGCAGTTCTTC.

The chain couples TRBV30 to TRBJ1-5; TRBD1 aligns across 10 bases. The CDR3 extends over 13 amino acids. Germline V CDR1 and CDR2: GTSNPN, SVGIG (reference sequence). The junction had 2 bases not matched to a gene; V was cut back by 5 bases and J by 4 bases. For the CDR3, the DNA is TGTGCCTGGGCGGGACAGGGGAATCAGCCCCAGCATTTT. This gives the protein CAWAGQGNQPQHF.

Of note for this clone: A junction end diverges from the germline sequence, so it may reflect a read error. V is TRBV18 and J is TRBJ2-3; the D is unclear. The CDR3 loop spans 12 amino acids. CDR1 and CDR2 (germline): KGHSH, LQKENI. The CDR3 region has the DNA TGTGCCAGTTCACTTACTCCAGATACGCAGTATTTT. Translated: CASSLTPDTQYF.

The chain links TRBV18 to TRBJ1-2; weak D call: TRBD1 (6 bases). This CDR3 spans 15 amino acids. V lost 2 bases and J 0 bases, leaving 10 bases between the germline ends. Germline CDR1 reads KGHSH; CDR2 reads LQKENI. CDR3 amino acids: CASSPSNRANYGYTF. The CDR3 DNA sequence: TGTGCCAGCTCACCATCGAACAGGGCTAACTATGGCTACACCTTC.

This clone was counted ten times or more. This sequence joins TRBV6-5 and TRBJ2-3; D remains ambiguous. V gave up 7 bases and J gave up 0 bases, with 5 bases separating them. The CDR3 loop spans 12 amino acids. CDR1 and CDR2 from the germline V gene are MNHEY and SVGAGI. The CDR3 reads CASTHSTDTQYF. In DNA, the CDR3 is TGTGCCAGCACACACAGCACAGATACGCAGTATTTT.

This CDR3 is CASSPRLAGGQGNEQFF. The CDR3 region has the DNA TGTGCCAGCAGCCCGCGACTAGCGGGAGGGCAAGGCAATGAGCAGTTCTTC. The rearrangement links TRBV7-8 to TRBJ2-1, with 14 bases lining up with TRBD2. The CDR3 sequence is 17 residues long. Trimming cost V 5 bases and J 6 bases; bases outside gene matches: 9. In germline, CDR1 is SGHVS, CDR2 FQNEAQ. Together with reference TRBV7-8 and TRBJ2-1, the CDR3 gives the full variable domain: GAGVSQSPRYKVAKRGQDVALRCDPISGHVSLFWYQQALGQGPEFLTYFQNEAQLDKSGLPSDRFFAERPEGSVSTLKIQRTQQEDSAVYLCASSPRLAGGQGNEQFFGPGTRLTVL.

V usage is TRBV6-5 and J usage is TRBJ1-6, with a weak D call TRBD1 (5 bases). V was clipped by 2 bases and J by 14 bases, with 13 bases between them. Germline V gives CDR1 MNHEY, CDR2 SVGAGI. This CDR3 has 13 residues. CDR3 in DNA: TGTGCCAGCAGTTACGAGAAAGGGGAAACCCTCCACTTT. This codes for CASSYEKGETLHF.

This chain connects TRBV24-1 to TRBJ1-5, with TRBD1 identical over 7 bases. The CDR3 has 15 amino acids. The V gene's germline CDR1 is KGHDR and CDR2 SFDVKD. J gave up 5 bases and V 3 bases, and 6 bases lay outside the gene matches. The CDR3 here is CATSDPGQWDQPQHF. DNA of the CDR3: TGTGCCACCAGTGATCCGGGACAGTGGGATCAGCCCCAGCATTTT.

The chain employs TRBV24-1 and TRBJ2-3; perhaps TRBD1 as D (5 bases). The CDR3 length is 15 residues. V lost 6 bases and J lost 0, with 12 bases in between. CDR1 and CDR2 (germline): KGHDR, SFDVKD. CDR3 bases: TGTGCCACCAGTCACACAGGAGCTAGCACAGATACGCAGTATTTT. This codes for CATSHTGASTDTQYF.

V is TRBV21-1 and J is TRBJ2-5; the table calls TRBD1, which could not be checked here. TRBV21-1 is labeled a pseudogene. This CDR3 comprises 17 residues. CDR3 coding DNA: TGTGCCAGCAGCAAAATCGAAGGACAGGGGCGAGTGGAGACCCAGTACTTC. Translated: CASSKIEGQGRVETQYF.

This clone was picked up one time. The rearrangement uses TRBV12-5 and TRBJ2-1; D is perhaps TRBD1 (6 bases). CDR1 and CDR2 (germline): LGHNT, FRNRAP. The CDR3 has 12 amino acids. The ends were cut back, 5 bases at V and 8 bases at J, with 10 bases in the middle. CDR3 bases: TGTGCTAGTGGTCCGCAGGGGCATGAGCAGTTCTTC. Encoded protein: CASGPQGHEQFF.

The V call is TRBV5-8, the J call TRBJ2-2; perhaps TRBD2 as D (6 bases). This CDR3 region has 15 residues. V was cut by 4 bases and J by 1 base, with 11 bases left in between. The germline CDR1 and CDR2 sequences are SGHTS and YDEGEE. CDR3 in amino acids: CASSPDYLNTGELFF. CDR3 DNA: TGTGCCAGCAGCCCGGACTACCTGAACACCGGGGAGCTGTTTTTT.

The V gene is TRBV6-5, the J gene TRBJ1-3; 11 nucleotides match TRBD1. Germline CDR1 reads MNHEY; CDR2 reads SVGAGI. The CDR3 loop spans 14 amino acids. The trim removed 5 bases at V and 6 bases at J, leaving 3 bases unmatched. The CDR3 bases are TGTGCCAGCAGTCGGACAGGGGGCGAAAACACCATATATTTT. Translation: CASSRTGGENTIYF.

J is TRBJ1-6 and V is TRBV2; weak D call: TRBD1 (6 bases). The CDR3 covers 13 residues. The V end was cut by 10 bases, the J end by 10 bases, with 17 bases between. Germline V lookup: CDR1 SNHLY, CDR2 FYNNEI. CDR3 loop: CAIIQGSVSPLHF. In nucleotides, the CDR3 is TGTGCCATCATACAGGGTTCTGTCTCACCCCTCCACTTT.

CDR3 protein: CASTIGAGGPTDTQYF. DNA of the CDR3: TGCGCCAGCACCATAGGAGCGGGAGGGCCGACAGATACGCAGTATTTT. The gene calls are TRBV5-1 and TRBJ2-3, with 10 bases lining up with TRBD2. CDR3 length: 16 amino acids. Germline lookup yields CDR1 SGHRS and CDR2 YFSETQ. After removal of 6 bases from V and 3 bases from J, the junction contained 10 bases not matched to a gene.

This clone was seen only once. The J gene is TRBJ2-1, the V gene TRBV3-1 (or the pseudogene TRBV3-2); D gene unclear. Trimming took 0 bases from V and 10 from J, leaving 10 bases between them. The germline gives CDR1 LGHDT, CDR2 YNNKEL (reference sequence). The CDR3 spans 13 residues. The CDR3, as DNA: TGTGCCAGCAGCCAAGATGTCATTCAGGAGCAGTTCTTC. Amino acids: CASSQDVIQEQFF.

The CDR3, as DNA: TGTGCCAGCAGGTTTTCCTTTATTCCCCAAGAGACCCAGTACTTC. Encoded protein: CASRFSFIPQETQYF. J is TRBJ2-5 and V is TRBV2; D not certain. The ends were cut back, 6 bases at V and 1 base at J, with 15 bases in the middle. The CDR3 spans 15 residues. Per the germline V gene, CDR1 is SNHLY and CDR2 is FYNNEI.

The chain links TRBV12-5 to TRBJ1-1; D is possibly TRBD1 (6 bases). V was pared by 4 bases and J by 7 bases, with 16 bases between. This CDR3 is built from 14 residues. CDR1 LGHNT and CDR2 FRNRAP come from the germline V gene. DNA of the CDR3: TGTGCTAGTGGTTCAGCACAGGGAACGATTGAAGCTTTCTTT. It translates to CASGSAQGTIEAFF.

Here the CDR3 reads CASSGTSGGGETQYF. CDR3 bases: TGTGCCAGCAGTGGGACTAGCGGGGGAGGTGAGACCCAGTACTTC. The chain combines TRBV2 with TRBJ2-5, with TRBD2 matching 13 bases. In germline, CDR1 is SNHLY, CDR2 FYNNEI. The CDR3 has 15 amino acids. The ends lost 4 bases at V and 5 bases at J; junction bases unmatched: 4.

V and J are TRBV5-6 and TRBJ1-2; TRBD1 matches 8 bases. Losses at the gene ends were 3 bases for V and 1 base for J; bases not matched to a gene: 11. The CDR3 extends over 17 amino acids. The V gene's germline CDR1 is SGHDT and CDR2 YYEEEE. CDR3: CASSYPGQEEVNYGYTF. The CDR3 DNA sequence: TGTGCCAGCAGCTATCCGGGACAGGAGGAAGTTAACTATGGCTACACCTTC.

CDR3 sequence (DNA): TGTGCCAGCAGTTTTCAGGGGAACTATGGCTACACCTTC. Encoded protein: CASSFQGNYGYTF. The chain couples TRBV12-3 or TRBV12-4 to TRBJ1-2; D perhaps matches TRBD1 (6 bases). The V and J ends lost 3 bases and 2 bases respectively, with 7 bases between them. The CDR3 length is 13 residues.

This chain joins TRBV11-3 and TRBJ2-1; 9 bases match TRBD2. CDR1 is SGHNT and CDR2 is YENEEA in the germline V gene. The CDR3 length is 15 residues. V was clipped by 1 base and J by 6 bases; unmatched bases: 4. For the CDR3, the DNA is TGTGCCAGCAGCTTAGGGCGCGGGGGGGTCAATGAGCAGTTCTTC. Protein sequence: CASSLGRGGVNEQFF.

This chain links TRBV19 with TRBJ2-6; 14 bases map to TRBD2. Trimming cost V 5 bases and J 2 bases; bases outside gene matches: 8. The germline CDR1 and CDR2 sequences are LNHDA and SQIVND (reference sequence). The CDR3 length is 19 residues. DNA for the CDR3: TGTGCCAGTAGTTTCGGACTAGCGGGGGGAGTCACTGGGGCCAACGTCCTGACTTTC. It is translated as CASSFGLAGGVTGANVLTF.

The gene calls are TRBV19 and TRBJ1-5, with TRBD1 as a possible D gene (6 bases). This CDR3 is 14 amino acids long. Trimming took off 6 bases at V and 3 bases at J, with 12 bases between the two ends. From germline, CDR1 is LNHDA and CDR2 SQIVND (reference sequence). In DNA form, the CDR3 reads TGTGCCAGTAGGACCGACAGGTCCAATCAGCCCCAGCATTTT. Its protein is CASRTDRSNQPQHF.

This sequence joins TRBV5-1 and TRBJ2-7; unclear D gene. Germline CDR1 SGHRS, CDR2 YFSETQ. Trimming took off 0 bases at V and 2 bases at J, with 18 bases between the two ends. The CDR3 covers 17 residues. The CDR3 DNA reads TGCGCCAGCAGCTTGGAACTTAGTTTAGTAAGCGCCTACGAGCAGTACTTC. It codes for CASSLELSLVSAYEQYF.

The chain is built from TRBV6-5 and TRBJ1-1; TRBD1 matches at 8 bases. The CDR3 length is 13 residues. Trimming removed 7 bases from V and 3 bases from J; junction bases left unmatched: 4. Germline CDR1 is MNHEY and CDR2 is SVGAGI. CDR3 in amino acids: CASNTGGYTEAFF. The CDR3 region has the DNA TGTGCCAGCAACACAGGGGGGTACACTGAAGCTTTCTTT.

The chain recombines TRBV28 with TRBJ2-1, with D possibly matching TRBD2 (6 bases). CDR1 is MDHEN, CDR2 SYDVKM, per germline. The CDR3 sequence is 13 residues long. Trimming took off 8 bases at V and 5 bases at J, with 13 bases between the two ends. The DNA of the CDR3 is TGTGCCAGCGGGGGGACGAATGACAATGAGCAGTTCTTC. This encodes CASGGTNDNEQFF.

The chain has TRBV2 and TRBJ1-4; 9 positions agree with TRBD1. Losses at the gene ends were 6 bases for V and 8 bases for J; bases not matched to a gene: 16. Germline CDR1 SNHLY, CDR2 FYNNEI. This CDR3 comprises 17 residues. The CDR3 sequence is CASRDVPGQGINEKLFF. CDR3 DNA: TGTGCCAGCAGAGATGTCCCGGGACAGGGTATTAACGAAAAACTGTTTTTT.

This chain connects TRBV5-4 to TRBJ2-1; 8 nucleotides align to TRBD2. The CDR3 length is 16 residues. Germline V gives CDR1 SGHNT, CDR2 YYREEE (reference sequence). V shed 2 bases and J 4 bases; nucleotides not matched to a gene: 8. CDR3: CASSFRKREGYNEQFF. The CDR3 DNA reads as TGTGCCAGCAGCTTCCGAAAACGGGAGGGTTACAATGAGCAGTTCTTC.

This clone occurred a few times. This sequence joins TRBV19 and TRBJ1-1, with TRBD1 as a possible D gene (6 bases). Germline V lookup: CDR1 LNHDA, CDR2 SQIVND (reference sequence). This CDR3 region has 17 residues. The V and J ends lost 3 bases and 5 bases respectively, with 22 bases between them. In nucleotides, the CDR3 is TGTGCCAGTAGTATGTCTGGACAGCTAGACTTGGAGACTGAAGCTTTCTTT. Its translation: CASSMSGQLDLETEAFF. Supplemented by reference TRBV19 and TRBJ1-1, the full variable domain reads DGGITQSPKYLFRKEGQNVTLSCEQNLNHDAMYWYRQDPGQGLRLIYYSQIVNDFQKGDIAEGYSVSREKKESFPLTVTSAQKNPTAFYLCASSMSGQLDLETEAFFGQGTRLTVV.

The chain joins TRBV18 to TRBJ1-2; no clear D gene. The CDR3 spans 12 residues. Germline CDR1 KGHSH, CDR2 LQKENI. V was cut by 3 bases and J by 8 bases, with 10 bases left in between. The CDR3 DNA is TGTGCCAGCTCACCTGCAGGAAAGGGCTACACCTTC. Amino acid sequence: CASSPAGKGYTF.